Presented here are 21 T cell receptor beta chains from one specimen sequenced in a study of blood T cell repertoires in COVID-19. Sequencing used immunoSEQ multiplex PCR; TCRdb keeps in-frame clones, though not all of them. The sample lists about 180,000 clones; 65% to 90% were seen once. Sequencing was performed on peripheral blood. Receptors were obtained from a human donor in a cohort sampled during active COVID-19.

V usage is TRBV4-1 and J usage is TRBJ1-1; D call uncertain. This CDR3 is 13 amino acids long. The V gene's germline CDR1 is MGHRA and CDR2 YSYEKL. Deletions cut 0 bases from V and 1 base from J, with 3 bases between. This CDR3 reads CASSQDKNTEAFF. In DNA, the CDR3 is TGCGCCAGCAGCCAAGATAAGAACACTGAAGCTTTCTTT.

This sequence joins TRBV9 and TRBJ2-7, with D perhaps matching TRBD1 (6 bases). CDR3 length: 14 amino acids. Germline CDR1 SGDLS, CDR2 YYNGEE. Trimming stripped 0 bases from V and 2 bases from J, with 9 bases between. CDR3 sequence: CASSVEAGAYEQYF. CDR3 sequence (DNA): TGTGCCAGCAGCGTAGAGGCAGGGGCCTACGAGCAGTACTTC.

The V and J genes are TRBV21-1 and TRBJ2-4; TRBD1, the table's D call, was not compared with the DNA. TRBV21-1 is reported as a pseudogene. This CDR3 is built from 20 residues. CDR3 in DNA: TGTGCCAGCAGCCCCCGGGGACAACCCATGATAACGGGCCCCAAAAACATTCAGTACTTC. Protein: CASSPRGQPMITGPKNIQYF.

The V call is TRBV3-1 (or the pseudogene TRBV3-2), the J call TRBJ1-2, with a possible D match to TRBD1 (6 bases). The germline V gene has CDR1 LGHDT and CDR2 YNNKEL (reference sequence). The V and J ends lost 0 bases and 4 bases respectively, with 15 bases between them. This CDR3 spans 16 amino acids. The CDR3 sequence: CASSQDRAGDVYGYTF. Written as DNA, the CDR3 is TGTGCCAGCAGCCAAGATAGGGCAGGGGATGTCTATGGCTACACCTTC.

The chain is built from TRBV19 and TRBJ2-7, with D possibly matching TRBD2 (6 bases). This CDR3 has 14 amino acids. Germline V gives CDR1 LNHDA, CDR2 SQIVND (reference sequence). Trimming pared 3 bases from V and 6 bases from J, leaving 15 bases between. The CDR3 here is CASSIGTRTGEQYF. The CDR3 bases are TGTGCCAGTAGTATTGGGACTCGGACCGGCGAGCAGTACTTC.

CDR3 nucleotides: TGCAGCGTTGGGGCAGGGGTCTACGAGCAGTACTTC. Protein: CSVGAGVYEQYF. The V and J genes are TRBV29-1 and TRBJ2-7; TRBD1 might be the D (6 bases). The V gene's germline CDR1 is SQVTM and CDR2 ANQGSEA. The CDR3 length is 12 residues. V shed 4 bases and J shed 3 bases, with 10 bases lying between them.

This clone appeared a few times. This chain connects TRBV27 to TRBJ1-2; 7 bases are a match to TRBD1. CDR1 is MNHEY and CDR2 is SMNVEV in the germline V gene (reference sequence). The CDR3 runs 14 residues. Losses at the gene ends were 6 bases for V and 7 bases for J; bases not matched to a gene: 11. CDR3 protein: CASRPKGASGGYTF. The CDR3 region has the DNA TGTGCCAGCAGGCCTAAGGGGGCTTCGGGTGGCTACACCTTC.

This clone was recorded only once. The chain employs TRBV6-2 or TRBV6-3 and TRBJ1-5; 7 bases agree with TRBD1. V lost 5 bases and J lost 3; bases outside the gene matches: 10. The CDR3 extends over 16 amino acids. Germline lookup yields CDR1 MNHEY and CDR2 SVGEGT. The CDR3 sequence: CASSNRQGRSNQPQHF. CDR3 coding DNA: TGTGCCAGCAGTAACAGACAGGGCCGGTCCAATCAGCCCCAGCATTTT.

The chain uses TRBV11-2 and TRBJ1-2; a possible D gene is TRBD1 (6 bases). Germline loops: CDR1 SGHAT, CDR2 FQNNGV. The CDR3 extends over 13 amino acids. V shed 1 base and J shed 7 bases, with 10 bases lying between them. The CDR3 sequence: CASSLGQGSGYTF. CDR3 coding DNA: TGTGCCAGCAGCTTAGGGCAGGGGTCTGGCTACACCTTC.

The chain couples TRBV7-9 to TRBJ1-4; D might be TRBD1 (6 bases). V gave up 5 bases and J gave up 8 bases, with 18 bases separating them. The CDR3 runs 15 residues. Germline lookup yields CDR1 SEHNR and CDR2 FQNEAQ (reference sequence). The CDR3 sequence: CASSITPLQGEKLFF. CDR3 coding DNA: TGTGCCAGCAGCATCACTCCACTACAGGGCGAAAAACTGTTTTTT.

This chain uses TRBV5-4 with TRBJ2-3; D ambiguous. The length of the CDR3 is 12 residues. Germline loops: CDR1 SGHNT, CDR2 YYREEE (reference sequence). The V end was cut by 0 bases, the J end by 9 bases, with 8 bases between. CDR3 nucleotide sequence: TGTGCCAGCAGCTTGGGAACCGGGACGCAGTATTTT. Amino acids: CASSLGTGTQYF.

This chain links TRBV29-1 with TRBJ2-5; D is perhaps TRBD1 (6 bases). The CDR3 has 14 amino acids. CDR1 SQVTM and CDR2 ANQGSEA come from the germline V gene. V was shortened by 4 bases and J by 4 bases, with 16 bases between the two germline ends. The CDR3 DNA follows: TGCAGCGTTGCCGGGACACCGACACGAGAGACCCAGTACTTC. This sequence encodes CSVAGTPTRETQYF.

This clone was seen just once. J is TRBJ2-3 and V is TRBV18; weak D call: TRBD2 (5 bases). V was shortened by 3 bases and J by 2 bases, with 9 bases between the two germline ends. CDR1 is KGHSH and CDR2 is LQKENI in the germline V gene. The CDR3 consists of 14 residues. CDR3 sequence (DNA): TGTGCCAGCTCACCTTTGGACTCCACAGATACGCAGTATTTT. It encodes CASSPLDSTDTQYF.

V gene TRBV5-1 combines with J gene TRBJ1-6, with TRBD1 identical over 7 bases. The V gene end was trimmed by 2 bases and the J gene end by 8 bases; junction bases not matched to a gene: 7. The germline CDR1 and CDR2 sequences are SGHRS and YFSETQ. The CDR3 totals 15 residues. CDR3 sequence reads: CASSLQGRGDSPLHF. For the CDR3, the DNA is TGCGCCAGCAGCTTACAGGGGCGTGGGGATTCACCCCTCCACTTT.

V gene TRBV5-4 combines with J gene TRBJ1-1, with D possibly being TRBD1 (6 bases). This CDR3 comprises 12 residues. Per germline, CDR1 SGHNT and CDR2 YYREEE (reference sequence). The ends were cut back, 4 bases at V and 10 bases at J, with 14 bases in the middle. The CDR3 sequence is CASSSGGALAFF. For the CDR3, the DNA is TGTGCCAGCAGCAGCGGGGGGGCCTTAGCTTTCTTT.

This clone was seen once. The chain recombines TRBV23-1 with TRBJ2-7; TRBD1 matches 9 bases. TRBV23-1 belongs to the ORF category, with a function that is uncertain. There are 13 residues in the CDR3. The junction had 7 bases not matched to a gene; V was cut back by 8 bases and J by 5 bases. In nucleotides, the CDR3 is TGCGCCAGCCAGAGGGACAGGGCCCACGAGCAGTACTTC. Residues: CASQRDRAHEQYF.

This clone was counted once. This sequence joins TRBV12-2 and TRBJ1-1; the table's D call TRBD1 went unverified against the DNA. TRBV12-2 is listed as a pseudogene. CDR3 length: 15 amino acids. The CDR3: CASRLEKVQGDEAFF. The DNA of the CDR3 is TGTGCAAGTCGCTTAGAAAAGGTTCAAGGGGATGAAGCTTTCTTT.

There are a few counts of this clone. The same CDR3 arises from other DNA sequences in this sample as well. This rearrangement joins TRBV18 to TRBJ2-7, with D possibly matching TRBD1 (6 bases). The V end was cut by 3 bases, the J end by 4 bases, with 10 bases between. Germline CDR1 KGHSH, CDR2 LQKENI. This CDR3 is built from 13 residues. The chain's CDR3 is CASSPGQSYEQYF. DNA for the CDR3: TGTGCCAGCTCACCGGGACAATCTTACGAGCAGTACTTC.

The chain's CDR3 is CAIRQGAQNTEAFF. The CDR3 nucleotides read TGTGCCATCAGGCAGGGGGCGCAAAACACTGAAGCTTTCTTT. The chain couples TRBV10-3 to TRBJ1-1; 8 bases align to TRBD1. Unmatched junction bases numbered 5, after V lost 6 bases and J lost 2 bases. This CDR3 is built from 14 residues. From germline, CDR1 is ENHRY and CDR2 SYGVKD.

This sequence joins TRBV14 and TRBJ2-7; D unresolved. Trimming took 4 bases from V and 1 from J, leaving 5 bases between them. Looked up from germline, CDR1 is SGHDN and CDR2 is FVKESK. There are 12 residues in the CDR3. Here the CDR3 reads CASSPFSYEQYF. The CDR3 nucleotides read TGTGCCAGCAGCCCTTTTTCCTACGAGCAGTACTTC.

The chain joins TRBV10-2 to TRBJ2-7; TRBD2 matches at 11 bases. The CDR3 spans 16 residues. Germline assignment: CDR1 WSHSY and CDR2 SAAADI. V was clipped by 4 bases and J by 6 bases; unmatched bases: 11. Here the CDR3 reads CASSVSSGLAGGEQYF. Here the CDR3 DNA reads TGCGCCAGCAGTGTATCCTCCGGCCTAGCGGGAGGCGAGCAGTACTTC.